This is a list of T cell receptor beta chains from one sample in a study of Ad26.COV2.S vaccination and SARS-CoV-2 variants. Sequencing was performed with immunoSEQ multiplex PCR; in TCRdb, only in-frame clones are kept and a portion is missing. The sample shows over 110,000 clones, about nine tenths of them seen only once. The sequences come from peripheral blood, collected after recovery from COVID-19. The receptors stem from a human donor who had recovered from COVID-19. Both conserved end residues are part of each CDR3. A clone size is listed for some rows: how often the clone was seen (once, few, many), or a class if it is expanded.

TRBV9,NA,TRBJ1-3,CASSVSGTGNTIYF
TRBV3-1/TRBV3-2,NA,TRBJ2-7,CASGGCQAPYEQYF
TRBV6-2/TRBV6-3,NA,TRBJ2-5,CASSYSPQETQYF
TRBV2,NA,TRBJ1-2,CASRRGMEYGYTF
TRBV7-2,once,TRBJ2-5,CASSLGGGVETQYF
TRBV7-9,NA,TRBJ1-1,CASSLARGMNTEAFF
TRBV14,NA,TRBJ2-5,CASSQDAGGLETQYF
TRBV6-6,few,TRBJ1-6,CASRRTGWNSPLHF
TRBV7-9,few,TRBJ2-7,CASSRGGSYEQYF
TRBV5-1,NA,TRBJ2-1,CASSLSGDEQFF
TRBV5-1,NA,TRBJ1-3,CASSLADRATGNTIYF
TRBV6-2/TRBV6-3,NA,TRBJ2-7,CASSQGRVVEQYF
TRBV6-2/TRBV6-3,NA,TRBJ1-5,CASSPHVDGPLGQPQHF
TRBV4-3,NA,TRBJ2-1,CASSQADRGRNEQFF
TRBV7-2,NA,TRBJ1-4,CASSLKQGATNEKLFF
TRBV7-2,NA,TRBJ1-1,CASSSDRGRNTEAFF
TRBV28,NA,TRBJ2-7,CASSGLAGASSYEQYF
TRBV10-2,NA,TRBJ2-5,CASSVVWTGGQETQYF
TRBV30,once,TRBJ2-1,CAWNLVMGYNEQFF
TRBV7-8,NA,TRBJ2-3,CASSLGSGGQDTQYF
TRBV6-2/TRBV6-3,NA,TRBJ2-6,CASNPRQDNVLTF
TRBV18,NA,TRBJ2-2,CASSHSETNTGELFF
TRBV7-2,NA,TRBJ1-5,CASSLTGPLNQPQHF
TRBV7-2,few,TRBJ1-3,CASSLDRNTIYF
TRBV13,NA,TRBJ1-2,CASSAGAVGYTF
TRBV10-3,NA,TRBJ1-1,CAASTGNTEAFF
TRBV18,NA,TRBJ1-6,CASSPLNWYNSPLHF
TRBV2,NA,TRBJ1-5,CASSGDRDQPQHF
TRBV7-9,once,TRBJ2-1,CASSLGAGVNNEQFF
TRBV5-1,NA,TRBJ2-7,CASSLVGSYEQYF
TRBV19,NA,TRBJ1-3,CASSIDYPVSGEGNTIYF
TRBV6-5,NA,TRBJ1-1,CASRSTTDWTAEAFF
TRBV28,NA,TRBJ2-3,CAIKGRTDTQYF
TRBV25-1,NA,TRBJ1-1,CASSDLGVKAFF
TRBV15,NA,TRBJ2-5,CATSRHKETQYF
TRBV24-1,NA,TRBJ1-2,CATSENNEIGYTF
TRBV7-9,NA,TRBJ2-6,CASSWQGAGANVLTF
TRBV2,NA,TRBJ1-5,CASSGLGRSNQPQHF
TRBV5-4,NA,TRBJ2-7,CASSFGDRGPSEQYF
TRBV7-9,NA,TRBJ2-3,CASSFPGTSGGSADTQYF
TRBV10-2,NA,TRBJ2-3,CASSEYRGRGTDTQYF
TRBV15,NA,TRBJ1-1,CATGVMNTEAFF
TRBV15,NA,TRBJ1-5,CATSRDPPGSGQPQHF
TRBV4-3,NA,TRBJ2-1,CASSQVEVTYNEQFF
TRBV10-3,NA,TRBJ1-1,CAITFDRGTEAFF
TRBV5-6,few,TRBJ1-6,CASYRGNSPLHF
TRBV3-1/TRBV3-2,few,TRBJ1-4,CASSQDETGVNEKLFF
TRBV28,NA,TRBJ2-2,CASTRSNTGELFF
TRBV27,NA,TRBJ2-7,CASSPSGTGASAYF
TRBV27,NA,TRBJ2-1,CASRSRQVVTYNEQFF
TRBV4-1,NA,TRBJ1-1,CASSQGLMNTEAFF